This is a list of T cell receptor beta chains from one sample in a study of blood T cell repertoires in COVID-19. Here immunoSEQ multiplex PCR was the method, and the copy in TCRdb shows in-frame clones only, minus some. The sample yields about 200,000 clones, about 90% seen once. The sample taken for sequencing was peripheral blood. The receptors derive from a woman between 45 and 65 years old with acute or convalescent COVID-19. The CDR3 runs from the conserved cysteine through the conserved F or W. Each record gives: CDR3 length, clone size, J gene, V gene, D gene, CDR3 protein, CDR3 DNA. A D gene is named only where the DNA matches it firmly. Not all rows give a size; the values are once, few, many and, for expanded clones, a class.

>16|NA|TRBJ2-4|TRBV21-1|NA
CASSFRWFLAKNIQYF
TGTGCCAGCAGCTTCCGGTGGTTCCTAGCCAAAAACATTCAGTACTTC
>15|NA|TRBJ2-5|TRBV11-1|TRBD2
CASSLQRGGQETQYF
TGTGCCAGCAGCTTACAGCGGGGGGGACAAGAGACCCAGTACTTC
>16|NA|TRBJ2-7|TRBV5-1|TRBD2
CASSLGSLAGLYEQYF
TGCGCCAGCAGCTTGGGAAGTCTAGCGGGGCTCTACGAGCAGTACTTC
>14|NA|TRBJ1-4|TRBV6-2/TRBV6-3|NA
CASSKQSIDEKLFF
TGTGCCAGCAGTAAACAAAGTATTGATGAAAAACTGTTTTTT
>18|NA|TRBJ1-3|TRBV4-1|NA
CASSARSPTLDSGNTIYF
TGCGCCAGCAGCGCTAGGTCCCCGACTCTTGACTCTGGAAACACCATATATTTT
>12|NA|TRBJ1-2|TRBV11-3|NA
CASSYRDYGYTF
TGTGCCAGCAGCTACAGGGACTATGGCTACACCTTC
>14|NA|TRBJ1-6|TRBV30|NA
CAWRKSLSDSPLHF
TGTGCCTGGAGAAAGTCGTTGTCAGATTCACCCCTCCACTTT
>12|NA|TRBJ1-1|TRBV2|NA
CASSSRVTEAFF
TGTGCCAGCAGTTCCAGGGTAACTGAAGCTTTCTTT
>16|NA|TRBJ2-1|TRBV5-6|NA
CASSLFGREVRNEQFF
TGTGCCAGCAGCTTGTTCGGAAGGGAGGTTAGGAATGAGCAGTTCTTC
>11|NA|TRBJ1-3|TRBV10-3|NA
CAISERDTIYF
TGTGCCATCAGTGAACGGGACACCATATATTTT
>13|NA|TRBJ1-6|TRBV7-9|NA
CASSLVGESPLHF
TGTGCCAGCAGCTTAGTTGGGGAGTCACCCCTCCACTTT
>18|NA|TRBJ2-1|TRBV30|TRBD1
CAWSVWGATGGRSNEQFF
TGTGCCTGGAGTGTGTGGGGAGCGACAGGGGGCAGATCCAATGAGCAGTTCTTC
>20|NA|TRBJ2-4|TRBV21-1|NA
CASSKPSGTGRSRAKNIQYF
TGTGCCAGCAGCAAACCCTCCGGGACAGGGAGATCTAGGGCCAAAAACATTCAGTACTTC
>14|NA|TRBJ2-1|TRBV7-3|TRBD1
CASSSGRGLGEQFF
TGTGCCAGCAGCTCGGGCAGGGGGCTAGGTGAGCAGTTCTTC
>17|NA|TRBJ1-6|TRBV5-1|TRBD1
CASSLKGQGRVKSPLHF
TGCGCCAGCAGCTTGAAGGGACAGGGGAGAGTAAAATCACCCCTCCACTTT
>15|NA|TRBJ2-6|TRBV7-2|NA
CASSLGGTGANVLTF
TGTGCCAGCAGCTTAGGAGGTACTGGGGCCAACGTCCTGACTTTC
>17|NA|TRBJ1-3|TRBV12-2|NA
CASRLECGTGSGNTIYF
TGTGCAAGTCGCCTGGAATGCGGTACAGGCTCTGGAAACACCATATATTTT
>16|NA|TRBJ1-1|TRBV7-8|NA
CASSIRQERMNTEAFF
TGTGCCAGCAGCATCCGACAGGAGAGGATGAACACTGAAGCTTTCTTT
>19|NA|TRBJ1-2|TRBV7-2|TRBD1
CASSLDRTGERLPNYGYTF
TGTGCCAGCAGCTTAGACCGCACAGGGGAAAGGCTTCCTAACTATGGCTACACCTTC
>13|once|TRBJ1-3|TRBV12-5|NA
CASGWARGDTIYF
TGTGCTAGTGGTTGGGCCAGGGGCGACACCATATATTTT
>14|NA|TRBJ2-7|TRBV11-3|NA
CASSSGGTAYEQYF
TGTGCCAGCAGCTCCGGGGGAACGGCCTACGAGCAGTACTTC
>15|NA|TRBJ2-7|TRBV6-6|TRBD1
CASGGFGTGVDEQYF
TGTGCCAGCGGCGGTTTCGGGACAGGGGTCGACGAGCAGTACTTC
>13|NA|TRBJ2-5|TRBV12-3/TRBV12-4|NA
CASRGRPRETQYF
TGTGCCAGCAGGGGGCGGCCCCGGGAGACCCAGTACTTC
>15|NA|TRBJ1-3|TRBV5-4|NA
CASSLDLSSGNTIYF
TGTGCCAGCAGCTTGGATCTATCCTCTGGAAACACCATATATTTT
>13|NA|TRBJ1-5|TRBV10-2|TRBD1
CATGQGIGQPQHF
TGCGCCACCGGACAGGGGATAGGCCAGCCCCAGCATTTT
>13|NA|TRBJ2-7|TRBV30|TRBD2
CAWSVAGSYEQYF
TGTGCCTGGAGTGTAGCGGGGTCCTACGAGCAGTACTTC
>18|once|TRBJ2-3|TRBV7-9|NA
CASSLIFGGTAGGDTQYF
TGTGCCAGCAGCTTAATCTTCGGCGGGACCGCCGGGGGAGATACGCAGTATTTT
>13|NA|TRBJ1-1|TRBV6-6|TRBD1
CASSGTGQTEAFF
TGTGCCAGCAGTGGGACAGGGCAAACTGAAGCTTTCTTT
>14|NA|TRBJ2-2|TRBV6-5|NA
CASIGTPEHRGAVF
TGTGCCAGCATCGGGACACCTGAACACCGGGGAGCTGTTTTT
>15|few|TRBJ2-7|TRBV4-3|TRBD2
CASSQAGLAGAVVYF
TGCGCCAGCAGCCAAGCTGGACTAGCGGGAGCGGTAGTGTACTTC
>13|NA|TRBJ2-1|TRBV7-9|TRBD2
CAPNLADNNEQFF
TGTGCCCCAAATCTAGCGGATAACAATGAGCAGTTCTTC
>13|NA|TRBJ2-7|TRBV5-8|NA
CASDGQSLLEQYF
TGTGCCAGCGACGGACAGAGTCTGCTCGAGCAGTACTTC
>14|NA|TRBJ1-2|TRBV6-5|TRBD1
CASSYSGQGYGYTF
TGTGCCAGCAGTTACTCAGGACAGGGGTATGGCTACACCTTC
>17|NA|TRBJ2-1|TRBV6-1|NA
CASSEMAGWSSYNEQFF
TGTGCCAGCAGTGAGATGGCGGGTTGGAGCTCCTACAATGAGCAGTTCTTC
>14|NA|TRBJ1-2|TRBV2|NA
CASSEASGIRGYTF
TGTGCCAGCAGTGAAGCATCAGGGATACGGGGCTACACCTTC
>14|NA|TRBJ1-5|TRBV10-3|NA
CAISESRGDQPQHF
TGTGCCATCAGTGAGTCGCGGGGAGATCAGCCCCAGCATTTT
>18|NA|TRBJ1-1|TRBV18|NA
CASSPWAATGNGNTEAFF
TGTGCCAGCTCACCTTGGGCCGCTACAGGGAATGGAAACACTGAAGCTTTCTTT
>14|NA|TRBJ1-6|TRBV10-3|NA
CAISEAHSGSPLHF
TGTGCCATCAGTGAAGCCCACTCGGGTTCACCCCTCCACTTT
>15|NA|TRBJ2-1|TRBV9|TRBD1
CASSSGQGGYNEQFF
TGTGCCAGCAGCTCGGGACAGGGAGGGTACAATGAGCAGTTCTTC
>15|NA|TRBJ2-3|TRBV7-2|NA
CASTAPQDLTDTQYF
TGTGCCAGCACCGCCCCACAGGACCTCACAGATACGCAGTATTTT
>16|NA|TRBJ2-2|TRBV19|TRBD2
CASSIEGGRGTGELFF
TGTGCCAGTAGTATAGAAGGTGGGAGGGGCACCGGGGAGCTGTTTTTT
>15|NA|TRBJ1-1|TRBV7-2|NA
CASSSSSGKNTEAFF
TGTGCCAGCAGCTCTTCGTCCGGGAAGAACACTGAAGCTTTCTTT
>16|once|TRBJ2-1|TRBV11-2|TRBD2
CASSLAGSGAPSEQFF
TGTGCCAGCAGCTTAGCGGGTAGCGGGGCCCCCAGTGAGCAGTTCTTC
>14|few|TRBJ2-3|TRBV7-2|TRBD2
CASSSGLAADTQYF
TGTGCCAGCAGCTCGGGACTAGCGGCAGATACGCAGTATTTT
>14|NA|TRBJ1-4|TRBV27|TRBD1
CASSRGQGVEKLFF
TGTGCCAGCAGCCGGGGACAGGGGGTTGAAAAACTGTTTTTT
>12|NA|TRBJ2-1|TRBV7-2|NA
CASSSIYNEQFF
TGTGCCAGCAGCTCCATTTACAATGAGCAGTTCTTC
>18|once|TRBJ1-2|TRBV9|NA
CASSTMTSGTPFPGGYTF
TGTGCCAGCAGCACGATGACCTCCGGGACACCCTTCCCCGGTGGCTACACCTTC
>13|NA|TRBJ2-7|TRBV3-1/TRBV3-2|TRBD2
CASSRTSSYEQYF
TGTGCCAGCAGCCGGACTAGCTCCTACGAGCAGTACTTC
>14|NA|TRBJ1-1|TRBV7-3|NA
CASSLGSQGSEAFF
TGTGCCAGCAGCTTAGGGTCTCAGGGCTCTGAAGCTTTCTTT
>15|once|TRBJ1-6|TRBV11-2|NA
CASSLETGVNSPLHF
TGTGCCAGCAGCTTAGAAACGGGGGTCAATTCACCCCTCCACTTT
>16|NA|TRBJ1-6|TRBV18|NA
CASSPLPGSYNSPLHF
TGTGCCAGCTCACCCCTTCCCGGGTCCTATAATTCACCCCTCCACTTT
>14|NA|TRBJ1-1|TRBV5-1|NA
CASSLGSLNTEAFF
TGCGCCAGCAGCCTGGGGAGCTTAAACACTGAAGCTTTCTTT
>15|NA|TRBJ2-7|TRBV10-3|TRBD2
CAISESVAGGLEQYF
TGTGCCATCAGTGAGAGCGTAGCGGGGGGGCTCGAGCAGTACTTC
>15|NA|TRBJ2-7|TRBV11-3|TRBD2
CASSLGAGGPNEQYF
TGTGCCAGCAGCTTAGGAGCGGGAGGGCCTAACGAGCAGTACTTC
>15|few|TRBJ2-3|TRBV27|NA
CASGDSRSLTDTQYF
TGTGCCAGCGGGGACTCTAGGTCCCTCACAGATACGCAGTATTTT
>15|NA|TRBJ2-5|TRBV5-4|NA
CASSLSRVREETQYF
TGTGCCAGCAGCTTGTCAAGGGTCAGGGAAGAGACCCAGTACTTC
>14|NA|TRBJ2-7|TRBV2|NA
CASSEARGSYEQYF
TGTGCCAGCAGTGAAGCGCGGGGTTCCTACGAGCAGTACTTC
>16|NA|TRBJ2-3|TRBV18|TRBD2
CASSEGAGGLTDTQYF
TGTGCCAGCTCAGAAGGAGCGGGAGGATTAACAGATACGCAGTATTTT
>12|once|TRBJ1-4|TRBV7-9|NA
CASSEGAEKLFF
TGTGCCAGCAGCGAGGGTGCCGAAAAACTGTTTTTT